This T cell receptor beta chain was sequenced for a study of shared clonotypes between healthy human individuals. Study in general: Three CD4 naive, three CD4 memory, two CD8 naive and one CD8 memory plate were used per donor.

This CDR3 region has 12 residues. Looked up from germline, CDR1 is SQVTM and CDR2 is ANQGSEA. Trimming stripped 6 bases from V and 0 bases from J, with 8 bases between. Study findings and constraints: Relative to their counterparts shared across all four donors, non-shared clonotypes exhibited diminished generation probabilities. Sampling included only blood; tissue repertoires likely differ. Sorted-subset sequencing was shown by rarefaction to be incomplete despite large depth.

Clones were read by immunoSEQ multiplex PCR, and TCRdb kept only the in-frame ones, dropping some. The sample contains approximately 95,000 clones, around 67% of which appear only once. A remark on this clone: The antigen is not known. The sample holds other DNA sequences that translate to the same CDR3.

This clonotype originated in a man aged 30 to 45 in good health. This chain connects TRBV29-1 to TRBJ1-1; D possibly corresponds to TRBD1 (5 bases). Sequences were obtained from memory CD8+ T cells sorted from blood. Subset here: CD45RO+ cells pooled with CCR7-negative TemRA cells. This CDR3 is CSVTVMNTEAFF. As DNA, the CDR3 is TGCAGCGTGACAGTCATGAACACTGAAGCTTTCTTT.